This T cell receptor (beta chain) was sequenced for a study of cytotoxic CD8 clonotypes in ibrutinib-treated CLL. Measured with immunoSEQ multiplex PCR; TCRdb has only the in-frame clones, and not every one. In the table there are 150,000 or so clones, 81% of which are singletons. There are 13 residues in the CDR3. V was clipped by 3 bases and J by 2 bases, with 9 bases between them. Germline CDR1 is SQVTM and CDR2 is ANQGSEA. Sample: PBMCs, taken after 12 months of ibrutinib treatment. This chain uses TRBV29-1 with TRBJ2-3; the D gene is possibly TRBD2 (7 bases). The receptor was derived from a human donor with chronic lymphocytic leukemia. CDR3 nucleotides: TGCAGCGTTGATCGGGGGGCCACAGATACGCAGTATTTT. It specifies CSVDRGATDTQYF.